Listed below are T cell receptor beta chains from one sample, sequenced in a study of CD8 T cells in Susac syndrome. MiXCR, run by TCRdb on the immunoSEQ multiplex PCR reads, gives a single entry per CDR3 protein. The sample records roughly 200,000 distinct CDR3 sequences, approximately 94% being singletons. The sample comprised CD4+ T cells from PBMCs. These receptors all come from a human donor in good health. Each CDR3 is given with its conserved first and last residue.

>TRBJ1-5|TRBV29-1|15
CSVEKGRGNNQPQHF
>TRBJ2-7|TRBV27|14
CASRDQGYDYEQYF
>TRBJ2-3|TRBV20-1|17
CSASGVKKGSGTDTQYF
>TRBJ1-5|TRBV5-6|14
CASSLGGAGQPQHF
>TRBJ2-5|TRBV29-1|14
CSVAGTGTQETQYF
>TRBJ2-3|TRBV6-5|11
CASPTTDTQYF
>TRBJ2-7|TRBV4-1|14
CASSQEGQPYEQYF
>TRBJ2-3|TRBV11-2|14
CASSLGDPAPTQYF
>TRBJ2-4|TRBV4-3|16
CASSHEGYAAKNIQYF
>TRBJ2-1|TRBV5-6|15
CASSLRGVWIHEQFF
>TRBJ2-7|TRBV27|14
CASRPTGEGYEQYF
>TRBJ2-7|TRBV20-1|15
CSARKTGALSYEQYF
>TRBJ2-1|TRBV29-1|10
CSVGFNEQFF
>TRBJ2-5|TRBV20-1|12
CSARGGWETQYF
>TRBJ2-7|TRBV6-6|15
CASSRRLAGDYEQYF
>TRBJ2-5|TRBV12-3/TRBV12-4|14
CASSPSGGGETQYF